A selection of T cell receptor beta chains follows, all from one sample in a study of T cells in Graves' hyperthyroidism and ophthalmopathy. MiXCR, run by TCRdb on the multiplex PCR reads, gives a single entry per CDR3 protein. Here the sample spans some 270,000 distinct CDR3 sequences, approximately 23% being singletons. The sample was blood. These TCRs come from a woman aged 40 to 50 with Graves' ophthalmopathy. Both conserved end residues are part of each CDR3. The order of the fields is clone size, D gene, J gene, V gene, CDR3 DNA, CDR3 protein. The D gene is left open where the match is weak. Some rows have no size entry. The others give once, few or many, or a class for an expanded clone.

size: many
D: -
J: TRBJ1-2
V: TRBV12-3/TRBV12-4
DNA: TGTGCCAGCAGTTCCAAACCAGAATATGGCTACACCTTC
CDR3: CASSSKPEYGYTF

size: few
D: -
J: TRBJ2-5
V: TRBV24-1
DNA: TGTGCCACCAGTGATGTAAGGACAGTCCAAGAGACCCAGTACTTC
CDR3: CATSDVRTVQETQYF

size: many
D: TRBD1
J: TRBJ1-3
V: TRBV10-3
DNA: TGTGCCACCGGACAGGGGGCGACCGTTGGAAACACCATATATTTT
CDR3: CATGQGATVGNTIYF

size: many
D: -
J: TRBJ2-5
V: TRBV3-1
DNA: TGTGCCAGCAGCCCTTATGGTACCCAAGAGACCCAGTACTTC
CDR3: CASSPYGTQETQYF

size: many
D: TRBD2
J: TRBJ2-5
V: TRBV6-1
DNA: TGTGCCAGCAGTGAAGCGATACTAGCGGGAGAGACCCAGTACTTC
CDR3: CASSEAILAGETQYF

size: many
D: -
J: TRBJ2-7
V: TRBV27
DNA: TGTGCCAGCAGCTATCTACCCTTTTCAGGGATAGACTCCTACGAGCAGTACTTC
CDR3: CASSYLPFSGIDSYEQYF

size: many
D: -
J: TRBJ1-5
V: TRBV28
DNA: TGTGCCACAGAATCCTCCAATCAGCCCCAGCATTTT
CDR3: CATESSNQPQHF

size: many
D: TRBD1
J: TRBJ2-7
V: TRBV7-9
DNA: TGTGCCAGCAGCTCACCCCGGGACAGGGGCTACGAGCAGTACTTC
CDR3: CASSSPRDRGYEQYF

size: many
D: TRBD1
J: TRBJ1-1
V: TRBV24-1
DNA: TGTGCCACCAGTGCCGCGGACAGGGGACTAAACACTGAAGCTTTCTTT
CDR3: CATSAADRGLNTEAFF

size: -
D: TRBD2
J: TRBJ2-7
V: TRBV20-1
DNA: TGCAGTGCTAGAGATACACTAGCGGACCCCTCCTACGAGCAGTACTTC
CDR3: CSARDTLADPSYEQYF

size: many
D: -
J: TRBJ1-2
V: TRBV27
DNA: TGTGCCACCAGGTCGGGAGCGCAGGGGAACTATGGCTACACCTTC
CDR3: CATRSGAQGNYGYTF

size: many
D: -
J: TRBJ2-7
V: TRBV4-1
DNA: TGCGCCAGCTCTAACAGAGTCTACGAGCAGTACTTC
CDR3: CASSNRVYEQYF

size: many
D: TRBD1
J: TRBJ1-6
V: TRBV30
DNA: TGTGCCTGGAGTGTGGACAGGAATTCACCCCTCCACTTT
CDR3: CAWSVDRNSPLHF

size: once
D: -
J: TRBJ1-5
V: TRBV20-1
DNA: TGCAGTGCTAGCCAGGGCCAACAGCCTCAGCATTTT
CDR3: CSASQGQQPQHF

size: many
D: TRBD1
J: TRBJ1-6
V: TRBV20-1
DNA: TGCAGTGCTAGAGATATCTCCGGGACAGGGAATTCACCCCTCCACTTT
CDR3: CSARDISGTGNSPLHF

size: -
D: TRBD1
J: TRBJ2-7
V: TRBV20-1
DNA: TGCAGTGCTGAGGACAGGGGTTACGAGCAGTACTTC
CDR3: CSAEDRGYEQYF

size: many
D: TRBD1
J: TRBJ1-1
V: TRBV20-1
DNA: TGCAGTGCTAGACCCCCAGGGGGCACTGAAGCTTTCTTT
CDR3: CSARPPGGTEAFF

size: many
D: -
J: TRBJ2-1
V: TRBV28
DNA: TGTGCCAGCAGTCCCCCAGTAGGTGCTTTTGAGCAGTTCTTC
CDR3: CASSPPVGAFEQFF

size: few
D: TRBD2
J: TRBJ2-2
V: TRBV14
DNA: TGTGCCAGCAGCCCAATAGCGGGAGGGCCCTTCGCGAACACCGGGGAGCTGTTTTTT
CDR3: CASSPIAGGPFANTGELFF

size: many
D: TRBD2
J: TRBJ2-2
V: TRBV11-2
DNA: TGTGCCAGCAGCTTATTTACTAGCGGGAGATCCGGGGAGCTGTTTTTT
CDR3: CASSLFTSGRSGELFF

size: few
D: TRBD2
J: TRBJ2-7
V: TRBV30
DNA: TGTGCCTGGAGGGGGACTACCAACTGGGGGCAGTACTTC
CDR3: CAWRGTTNWGQYF

size: many
D: -
J: TRBJ2-7
V: TRBV4-1
DNA: TGCGCCAGCAGCCAAGACAGGGGAACCTACGAGCAGTACTTC
CDR3: CASSQDRGTYEQYF

size: many
D: TRBD1
J: TRBJ1-1
V: TRBV20-1
DNA: TGCAGTGAGCCGGGACAGGGGGAGACTGAAGCTTTCTTT
CDR3: CSEPGQGETEAFF

size: many
D: TRBD1
J: TRBJ2-5
V: TRBV20-1
DNA: TGCAGTGCTAGAGACGGGACAGGGGTAGAGACCCAGTACTTC
CDR3: CSARDGTGVETQYF

size: many
D: -
J: TRBJ1-2
V: TRBV2
DNA: TGTGCCAGCAGTGAAGCGGGATTGAGCAGGGAGGGCTACACCTTC
CDR3: CASSEAGLSREGYTF

size: many
D: -
J: TRBJ1-1
V: TRBV7-2
DNA: TGTGCCAGCAGCTTAAGTGCTTGGGGTGGAGCTTTCTTT
CDR3: CASSLSAWGGAFF

size: many
D: TRBD2
J: TRBJ2-7
V: TRBV28
DNA: TGTGCCAGCAGTTTTTGGGGGGGGTACGAGCAGTACTTC
CDR3: CASSFWGGYEQYF

size: many
D: -
J: TRBJ2-2
V: TRBV4-2
DNA: TGTGCCAGCAGCCAAGATTCGCTAGCGCCTACCGGGGAGCTGTTTTTT
CDR3: CASSQDSLAPTGELFF

size: many
D: TRBD1
J: TRBJ2-7
V: TRBV18
DNA: TGTGCCAGCTCACCGAGGACAGGGGACTCCTACGAGCAGTACTTC
CDR3: CASSPRTGDSYEQYF

size: many
D: -
J: TRBJ2-2
V: TRBV7-8
DNA: TGTGCCAGCAGCTTACGGGGGAGGCCCGGGGAGCTGTTTTTT
CDR3: CASSLRGRPGELFF

size: once
D: -
J: TRBJ2-5
V: TRBV6-1
DNA: TGTGCCATTAAACAGGCAGACCAAGAGACCCAGTACTTC
CDR3: CAIKQADQETQYF

size: many
D: -
J: TRBJ2-2
V: TRBV6-5
DNA: TGTGCCAGCAGTTACTCGGCAGGGGCGGGATCCGGGGAGCTGTTTTTT
CDR3: CASSYSAGAGSGELFF

size: -
D: -
J: TRBJ2-2
V: TRBV7-9
DNA: TGTGCCAGCAGCTTACACCTGGTACCTTACGGGGAGCTGTTTTTT
CDR3: CASSLHLVPYGELFF

size: -
D: TRBD2
J: TRBJ2-7
V: TRBV29-1
DNA: TGCAGCGTTACAGCGAGCGGGAGTCCCTACGAGCAGTACTTC
CDR3: CSVTASGSPYEQYF

size: -
D: TRBD1
J: TRBJ1-6
V: TRBV20-1
DNA: TGCAGTGCTAGAGGGCGACAGGGTCGAGGTTCACCCCTCCACTTT
CDR3: CSARGRQGRGSPLHF

size: many
D: TRBD1
J: TRBJ1-3
V: TRBV5-1
DNA: TGCGCCAGCAGCTCGCGGACAGGGCCGGGAAACACCATATATTTT
CDR3: CASSSRTGPGNTIYF

size: -
D: -
J: TRBJ1-3
V: TRBV5-1
DNA: TGCGCCAGCAGCGTCGATGGGAGCGGAAACACCATATATTTT
CDR3: CASSVDGSGNTIYF

size: few
D: -
J: TRBJ2-3
V: TRBV11-1
DNA: TGTGCCAGCAGCGACCAACTAGCAGCCCAAACAGATACGCAGTATTTT
CDR3: CASSDQLAAQTDTQYF

size: -
D: -
J: TRBJ1-5
V: TRBV6-2/TRBV6-3
DNA: TGTGCCAGCAGTAGACCTGGGCAGACGAGCAATCAGCCCCAGCATTTT
CDR3: CASSRPGQTSNQPQHF

size: -
D: -
J: TRBJ2-5
V: TRBV6-2/TRBV6-3
DNA: TGTGCCAGCAGTTACGTGGGGAGCCAAGAGACCCAGTACTTC
CDR3: CASSYVGSQETQYF

size: many
D: -
J: TRBJ2-7
V: TRBV7-8
DNA: TGTGCCAGCAGCCCCGGGGTGGAGCAGTACTTC
CDR3: CASSPGVEQYF

size: -
D: -
J: TRBJ2-5
V: TRBV3-1
DNA: TGTGCCAGCAGCCAAGACGGCGTGAGCCAAGAGACCCAGTACTTC
CDR3: CASSQDGVSQETQYF

size: -
D: TRBD1
J: TRBJ2-7
V: TRBV19
DNA: TGTGCCAGTAGTATGTTGCGGGGGTCCACAGGGGGCGGCGAGCAGTACTTC
CDR3: CASSMLRGSTGGGEQYF

size: -
D: -
J: TRBJ1-2
V: TRBV7-2
DNA: TGTGCCAGCAGCCGGGGGGGCACCTTCTATGTCTACACCTTC
CDR3: CASSRGGTFYVYTF

size: many
D: -
J: TRBJ1-2
V: TRBV28
DNA: TGTGCCAGCAGTTTGGGGGGCTCTAACTATGGCTACACCTTC
CDR3: CASSLGGSNYGYTF